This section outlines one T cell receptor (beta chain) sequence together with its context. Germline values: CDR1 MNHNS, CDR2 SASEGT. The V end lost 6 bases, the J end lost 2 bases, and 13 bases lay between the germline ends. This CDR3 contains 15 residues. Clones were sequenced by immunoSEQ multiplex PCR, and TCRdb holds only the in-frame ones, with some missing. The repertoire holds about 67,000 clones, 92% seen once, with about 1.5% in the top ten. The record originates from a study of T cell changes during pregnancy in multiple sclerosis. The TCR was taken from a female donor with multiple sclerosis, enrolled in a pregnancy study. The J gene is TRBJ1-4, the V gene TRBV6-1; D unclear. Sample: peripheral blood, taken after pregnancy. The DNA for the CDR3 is TGTGCCAGCAGGGCCTCCGGGATCACTAATGAAAAACTGTTTTTT. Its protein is CASRASGITNEKLFF.